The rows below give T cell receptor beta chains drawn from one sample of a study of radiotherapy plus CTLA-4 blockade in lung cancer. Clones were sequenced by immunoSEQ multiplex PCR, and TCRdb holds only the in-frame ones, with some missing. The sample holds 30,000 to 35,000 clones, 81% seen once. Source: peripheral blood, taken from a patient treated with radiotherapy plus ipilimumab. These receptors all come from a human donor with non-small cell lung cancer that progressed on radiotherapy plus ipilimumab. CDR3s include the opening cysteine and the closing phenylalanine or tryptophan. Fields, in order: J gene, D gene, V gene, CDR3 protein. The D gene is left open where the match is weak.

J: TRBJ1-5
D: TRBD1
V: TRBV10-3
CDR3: CASGTGENQPQHF

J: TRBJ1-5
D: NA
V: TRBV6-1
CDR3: CASSVLTGHYSNQPQHF

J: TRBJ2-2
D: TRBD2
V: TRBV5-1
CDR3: CASSSLTSGITGELFF

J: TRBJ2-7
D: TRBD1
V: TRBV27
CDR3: CASSLSPLGQGVTYEQYF

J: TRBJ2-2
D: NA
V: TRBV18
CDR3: CASSPLGKNAGELFF

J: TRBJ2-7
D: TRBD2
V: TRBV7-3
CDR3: CASSLGPPGLAGYEQYF

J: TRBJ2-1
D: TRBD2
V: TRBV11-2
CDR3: CASSLSLAGEQFF

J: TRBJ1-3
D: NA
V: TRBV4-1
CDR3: CASSQDPPRSGNTIYF

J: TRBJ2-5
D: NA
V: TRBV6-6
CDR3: CASQGSGETQYF

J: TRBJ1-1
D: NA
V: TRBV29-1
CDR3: CSVNRETRNTEAFF

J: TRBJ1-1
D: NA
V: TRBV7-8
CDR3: CASSSRTVKNTEAFF

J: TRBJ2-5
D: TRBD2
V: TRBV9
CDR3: CASSLQAGAKETQYF

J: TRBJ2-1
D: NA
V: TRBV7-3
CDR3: CASSPGGSSGNEQFF

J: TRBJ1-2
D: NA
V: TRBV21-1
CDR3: CASSKCGNGDRRNYGYTF

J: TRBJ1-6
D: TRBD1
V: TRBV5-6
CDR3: CASSLIGKLDRAPLHF

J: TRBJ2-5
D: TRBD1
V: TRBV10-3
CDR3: CAITRTGGGQETQYF

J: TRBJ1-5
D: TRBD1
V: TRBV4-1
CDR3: CASSQGGGRNQPQHF

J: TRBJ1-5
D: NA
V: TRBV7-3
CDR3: CASSLEDSQPQHF

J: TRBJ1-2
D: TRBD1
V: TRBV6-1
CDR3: CASSTGGSGYGYTF

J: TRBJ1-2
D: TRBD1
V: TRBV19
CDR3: CATSTGFSGYTF

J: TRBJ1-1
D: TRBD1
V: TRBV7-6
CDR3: CASSQRQGMNTEAFF

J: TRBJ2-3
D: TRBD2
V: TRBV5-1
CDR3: CASSLALSGTDTQYF

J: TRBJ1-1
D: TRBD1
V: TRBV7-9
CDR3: CASSGTGKNTEAFF

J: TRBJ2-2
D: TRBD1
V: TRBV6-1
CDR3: CASRGTGGNTGELFF

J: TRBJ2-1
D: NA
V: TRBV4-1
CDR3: CASSPRQEPYNEQFF

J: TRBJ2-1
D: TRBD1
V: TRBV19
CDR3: CASRGQAYNEQFF

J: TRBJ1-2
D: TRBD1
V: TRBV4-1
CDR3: CASSLNRDRGYGYTF

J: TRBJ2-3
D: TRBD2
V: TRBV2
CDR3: CASSPGLAGYTDTQYF

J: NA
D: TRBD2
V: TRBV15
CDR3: CATSRDLQAGVEQYF

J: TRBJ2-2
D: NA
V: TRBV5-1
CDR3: CASSIQGGGAGELFF